The clone carrying this T cell receptor beta chain was recorded only once. Its cognate antigen is unknown. These data belong to a study of T cell responses to AZD1222 COVID-19 vaccine. V shed 6 bases and J shed 1 base, with 13 bases lying between them. Germline V CDR1 and CDR2: SQVTM, ANQGSEA. The CDR3 spans 14 residues. Sequenced by immunoSEQ multiplex PCR; TCRdb stores in-frame clones only, minus some. The sample gives roughly 120,000 clones, 92% of which show up once; about 7.7% is in the top ten. Study-wide results and limits: The number of AZD1222 recipients seropositive at baseline was only 5 to 7.

The receptor's source is an adult who received the AZD1222 COVID-19 vaccine. The source was peripheral blood, collected 28 days after the second AZD1222 dose. This chain joins TRBV29-1 and TRBJ1-5, with D possibly matching TRBD1 (6 bases). The CDR3 bases are TGCAGCGTGAGGTGGGGGCCGAGCAATCAGCCCCAGCATTTT. Amino acids: CSVRWGPSNQPQHF.